The rows below give T cell receptor beta chains drawn from one sample of a study of T cells in narcolepsy. Profiled with immunoSEQ multiplex PCR; TCRdb holds only in-frame clones, not every one. Of some 23,000 clones in the sample, approximately 85% were seen once. The specimen was CD45RA- memory CD4+ T cells from PBMCs. The source is a human donor with narcolepsy. Both conserved end residues are part of each CDR3. A D gene is named only where the DNA matches it firmly. Where a row states a size, it is once, few, many or the class of an expanded clone; other rows omit it.

V gene	J gene	D gene	clone size	CDR3 DNA	CDR3 protein
TRBV7-2	TRBJ1-1	-	-	TGTGCCAGCAGCTCATACGGACAGCCGAACACTGAAGCTTTCTTT	CASSSYGQPNTEAFF
TRBV10-3	TRBJ1-2	TRBD1	once	TGTGCCATCAGCAAACAGGGGGCAGAAGATGGCTACACCTTC	CAISKQGAEDGYTF
TRBV29-1	TRBJ2-3	-	-	TGCAGCGCCTCGGAGGTCGGAGATACGCAGTATTTT	CSASEVGDTQYF
TRBV19	TRBJ2-3	TRBD2	-	TGTGCCAGTAGCCACGATAGCGGGAGTCAAGATACGCAGTATTTT	CASSHDSGSQDTQYF
TRBV18	TRBJ2-7	-	-	TGTGCCAGCTCACCGGACCTCTCTGGCGAGCAGTACTTC	CASSPDLSGEQYF
TRBV2	TRBJ1-4	-	-	TGTGCCAGCCTAAAGACTATATTGGGGATATCTAATGAAAAACTGTTTTTT	CASLKTILGISNEKLFF
TRBV6-6	TRBJ1-1	-	-	TGTGCCAGCAGTTCCCCCCTCGATGGAAACACTGAAGCTTTCTTT	CASSSPLDGNTEAFF
TRBV7-2	TRBJ1-1	-	-	TGTGCCAGCAGCTTAGCCGACAGGAACACTGAAGCTTTCTTT	CASSLADRNTEAFF
TRBV5-6	TRBJ2-1	TRBD2	-	TGTGCCAGCAGCTTGTTCGCCGCGACTAGCGGGAGGGGATATGAGCAGTTCTTC	CASSLFAATSGRGYEQFF
TRBV6-5	TRBJ2-7	-	-	TGTGCCAGCGGACGCAGCGGGTCGAGCTCCTACGAGCAGTACTTC	CASGRSGSSSYEQYF
TRBV28	TRBJ1-5	-	-	TGTGCCAGCAGATCGCCGGGTAGCAATCAGCCCCAGCATTTT	CASRSPGSNQPQHF
TRBV5-1	TRBJ2-1	-	-	TGCGCCAGCAGCCATCTTACTCGCGGGGGCCCCCGCGGGCAGTTCTTC	CASSHLTRGGPRGQFF
TRBV6-5	TRBJ1-2	-	-	TGTGCCAGCAGAAAAGCGGGGAATGGCTACACCTTC	CASRKAGNGYTF
TRBV6-1	TRBJ2-7	TRBD1	-	TGTGCCAGCATTCGGGTACAGGGGAGCTACGAGCAGTACTTC	CASIRVQGSYEQYF
TRBV7-3	TRBJ2-7	TRBD1	-	TGTGCCAGCAGCTTAGGGACAGGGTACGAGCAGTACTTC	CASSLGTGYEQYF